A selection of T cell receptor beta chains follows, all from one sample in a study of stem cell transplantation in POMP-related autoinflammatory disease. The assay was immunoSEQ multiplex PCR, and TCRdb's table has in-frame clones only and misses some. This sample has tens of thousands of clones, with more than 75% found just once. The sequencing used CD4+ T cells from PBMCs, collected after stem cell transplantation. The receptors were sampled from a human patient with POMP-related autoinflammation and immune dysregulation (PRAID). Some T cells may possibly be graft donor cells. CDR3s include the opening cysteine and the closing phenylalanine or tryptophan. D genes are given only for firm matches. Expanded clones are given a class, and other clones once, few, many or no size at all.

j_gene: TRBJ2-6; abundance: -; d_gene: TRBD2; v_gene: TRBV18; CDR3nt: TGTGCCAGCTCAACGACCGGGGGGACGGCCAACGTCCTGACTTTC; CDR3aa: CASSTTGGTANVLTF
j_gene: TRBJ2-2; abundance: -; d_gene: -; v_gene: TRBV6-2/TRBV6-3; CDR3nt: TGTGCCAGCAGTTACCCGGGACCCGGGGAGCTGTTTTTT; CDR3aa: CASSYPGPGELFF
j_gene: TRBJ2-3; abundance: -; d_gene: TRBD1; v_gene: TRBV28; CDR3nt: TGTGCCAGCAGTTCAGGGGGCATAAGCACAGATACGCAGTATTTT; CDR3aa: CASSSGGISTDTQYF
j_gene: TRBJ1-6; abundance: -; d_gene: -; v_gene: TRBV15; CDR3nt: TGTGCCACCAGCAGAGATACGGGAGCCCTCCACTTT; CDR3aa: CATSRDTGALHF
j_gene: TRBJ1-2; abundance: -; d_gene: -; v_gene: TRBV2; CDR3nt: TGTGCCAGTGCTAACTATGGCTACACCTTC; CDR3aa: CASANYGYTF
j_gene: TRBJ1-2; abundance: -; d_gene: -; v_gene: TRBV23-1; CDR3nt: TGCGCCAGCAGTCAATCAGTCCAGGGGCTCCGATATAACTATGGCTACACCTTC; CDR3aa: CASSQSVQGLRYNYGYTF
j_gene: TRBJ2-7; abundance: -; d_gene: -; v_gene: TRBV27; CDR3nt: TGTGCCAGCGGTCTCGGCTTATCCTACGAGCAGTACTTC; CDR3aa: CASGLGLSYEQYF
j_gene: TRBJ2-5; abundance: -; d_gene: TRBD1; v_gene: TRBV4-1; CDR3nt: TGCGCCAGCAGCCATAGACAGGGACAAGAGACCCAGTACTTC; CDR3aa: CASSHRQGQETQYF
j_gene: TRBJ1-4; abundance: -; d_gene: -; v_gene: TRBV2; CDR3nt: TGTGCCACCAAACCCCCCAGGGCGGATAATGAAAAACTGTTTTTT; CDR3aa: CATKPPRADNEKLFF
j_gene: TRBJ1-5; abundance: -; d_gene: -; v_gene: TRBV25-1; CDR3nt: TGTGCCAGCAGTGAACCAGGGTTTGTTCAGCCCCAGCATTTT; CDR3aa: CASSEPGFVQPQHF
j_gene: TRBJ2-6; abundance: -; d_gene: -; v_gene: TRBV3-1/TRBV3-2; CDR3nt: TGTGCCAGCAGCCAAGTACAGGGTAGAGGGTCCTCTGGGGCCAACGTCCTGACTTTC; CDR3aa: CASSQVQGRGSSGANVLTF
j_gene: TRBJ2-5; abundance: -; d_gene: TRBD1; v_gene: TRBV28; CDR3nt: TGTGCCAGCAGTTTTCAGGGGGAAGAGACCCAGTACTTC; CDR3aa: CASSFQGEETQYF
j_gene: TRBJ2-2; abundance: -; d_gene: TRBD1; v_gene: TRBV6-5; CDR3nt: TGTGCCAGCGGACAGGGACCGAACACCGGGGAGCTGTTTTTT; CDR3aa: CASGQGPNTGELFF
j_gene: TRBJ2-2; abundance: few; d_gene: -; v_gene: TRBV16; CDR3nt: TGTGCCAGCAGCCAATTGATCAGGGGTACCGGGGAGCTGTTTTTT; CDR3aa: CASSQLIRGTGELFF
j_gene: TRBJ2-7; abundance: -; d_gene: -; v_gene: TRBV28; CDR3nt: TGTGCCAGCAGTCCCGGCGGTTTGGGTTACGAGCAGTACTTC; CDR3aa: CASSPGGLGYEQYF
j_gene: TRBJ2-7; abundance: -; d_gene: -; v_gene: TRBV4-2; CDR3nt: TGTGCCAGCAGCCAAGCGGGAGCTCAGTACTTC; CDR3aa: CASSQAGAQYF
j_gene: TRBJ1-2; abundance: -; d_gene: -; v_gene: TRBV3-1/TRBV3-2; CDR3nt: TGTGCCAGCAGCCCTCGGACGGGCGGAGGCCGTGGCTACACCTTC; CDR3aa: CASSPRTGGGRGYTF
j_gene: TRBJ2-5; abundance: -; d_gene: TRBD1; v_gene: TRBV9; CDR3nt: TGTGCCAGCAGCACGACAGGGGTAGAGACCCAGTACTTC; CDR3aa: CASSTTGVETQYF
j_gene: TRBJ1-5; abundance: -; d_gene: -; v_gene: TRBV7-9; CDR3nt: TGTGCCAGCAGCGACCCTCGGGGAGGGCTCGGCAATCAGCCCCAGCATTTT; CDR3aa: CASSDPRGGLGNQPQHF
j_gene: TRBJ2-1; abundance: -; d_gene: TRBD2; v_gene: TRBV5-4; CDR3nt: TGTGCCAGCAGCGCCTTAACTAGCGGGAGGTACAATGAGCAGTTCTTC; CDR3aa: CASSALTSGRYNEQFF
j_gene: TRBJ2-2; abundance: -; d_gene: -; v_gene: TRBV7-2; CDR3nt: TGTGCCAGCAGCTTAATCGGGGAGCTGTTTTTT; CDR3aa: CASSLIGELFF
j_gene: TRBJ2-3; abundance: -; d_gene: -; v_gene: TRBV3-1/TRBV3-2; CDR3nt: TGTGCCAGCAGCCGAGGCCTGATTGGCACAGATACGCAGTATTTT; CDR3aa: CASSRGLIGTDTQYF
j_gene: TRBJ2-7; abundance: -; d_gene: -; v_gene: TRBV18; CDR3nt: TGTGCCAGCTCACCGGACACAATCTACGAGCAGTACTTC; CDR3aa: CASSPDTIYEQYF
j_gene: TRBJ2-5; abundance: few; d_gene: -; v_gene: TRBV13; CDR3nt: TGTGCCAGCAGCTTACGGACAGCCGGCGGGACCCAGTACTTC; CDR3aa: CASSLRTAGGTQYF